These 12 T cell receptor beta chains were all obtained from the same sample, sequenced in a study of identical twins. One entry per CDR3 protein, called by TCRdb with MiXCR from the 5' RACE reads. The top ten hold 0.75% to 1% of the sample, which has about 660,000 distinct CDR3 sequences, under 9% seen once. This same sample was also part of a study on yellow fever vaccine responses in identical twins.

The specimen was PBMCs. These receptor sequences come from a woman between 18 and 29 years old in good health.

A few counts support this clonotype. The chain has TRBV12-3 or TRBV12-4 and TRBJ2-7, with D unresolved. V dropped 3 bases and J dropped 5 bases, with 5 bases sitting between them. The CDR3 spans 11 residues. Here the CDR3 DNA reads TGTGCCAGCAGTTTTGAGGACGAGCAGTACTTC. Protein sequence: CASSFEDEQYF.

This clonotype was counted between two and nine times. V usage is TRBV27 and J usage is TRBJ2-7; the D is unclear. CDR1 and CDR2 from the germline V gene are MNHEY and SMNVEV (reference sequence). The CDR3 contains 13 residues. V was clipped by 0 bases and J by 3 bases, with 6 bases between them. The CDR3 sequence is CASSLSLLYEQYF. The DNA for the CDR3 is TGTGCCAGCAGTTTATCTCTACTCTACGAGCAGTACTTC.

This clonotype was seen more than once but under ten times. This chain joins TRBV4-2 and TRBJ2-7, with D hard to call. Trimming pared 0 bases from V and 8 bases from J, leaving 14 bases between. In germline, CDR1 is LGHNA, CDR2 YNFKEQ. The CDR3 has 14 residues. CDR3 nucleotides: TGTGCCAGCAGCCAAGATCGGCAGCACCCACAGCAGTACTTC. This translates into CASSQDRQHPQQYF.

The CDR3 spells CASISRQPYEQYF. As DNA, the CDR3 is TGTGCCAGTATTAGTCGACAGCCCTACGAGCAGTACTTC. The chain links TRBV19 to TRBJ2-7; D might be TRBD1 (5 bases). This CDR3 has 13 amino acids. The V end was cut by 7 bases, the J end by 2 bases, with 12 bases between. Germline loops: CDR1 LNHDA, CDR2 SQIVND (reference sequence).

This chain joins TRBV11-3 and TRBJ2-3, with no clear D. Germline CDR1 reads SGHNT; CDR2 reads YENEEA. Between the trimmed V and J ends, which lost 3 bases and 2 bases, there was a span of 6 bases. The CDR3 sequence is 13 residues long. CDR3 protein: CASSFGYTDTQYF. The CDR3, as DNA: TGTGCCAGCAGCTTCGGGTACACAGATACGCAGTATTTT.

J is TRBJ2-2 and V is TRBV11-1, with TRBD1 as a possible D gene (6 bases). CDR1 and CDR2 from the germline V gene are SGHAT and FQDESV (reference sequence). This CDR3 has 15 amino acids. Trimming pared 5 bases from V and 5 bases from J, leaving 15 bases between. This chain's CDR3 is CASSAMSRGTGELFF. The CDR3 nucleotides are TGTGCCAGCAGCGCTATGTCAAGGGGGACCGGGGAGCTGTTTTTT.

The chain recombines TRBV7-3 with TRBJ2-1, with TRBD2 identical over 10 bases. CDR3 size: 16 residues. The trim removed 2 bases at V and 2 bases at J, leaving 3 bases unmatched. CDR1 and CDR2 from the germline V gene are SGHTA and FQGTGA. The CDR3 loop reads CASSLLLAGAYNEQFF. The CDR3 bases are TGTGCCAGCAGCTTACTCCTAGCGGGAGCCTACAATGAGCAGTTCTTC. Full variable domain (missing parts from reference TRBV7-3 and TRBJ2-1): GAGVSQTPSNKVTEKGKYVELRCDPISGHTALYWYRQSLGQGPEFLIYFQGTGAADDSGLPNDRFFAVRPEGSVSTLKIQRTERGDSAVYLCASSLLLAGAYNEQFFGPGTRLTVL.

V gene TRBV27 combines with J gene TRBJ2-7, with TRBD1 identical over 8 bases. V shed 5 bases, J shed 5 bases, and the junction held 17 bases outside the gene matches. Germline V gene lookup returns CDR1 MNHEY and CDR2 SMNVEV (reference sequence). The CDR3 is 17 amino acids. This CDR3 reads CASSPSDRGAGFHEQYF. The CDR3 coding sequence is TGTGCCAGCAGTCCGTCTGACAGGGGTGCGGGCTTCCACGAGCAGTACTTC.

This clonotype was found many times. The rearrangement uses TRBV21-1 and TRBJ2-1; the DNA was not compared with TRBD1, the D call given in the table. TRBV21-1 is noted as a pseudogene. CDR3 length: 13 residues. This CDR3 is CASQTGAYNEQFF. The CDR3 bases are TGTGCCAGCCAGACCGGGGCCTACAATGAGCAGTTCTTC.

This chain joins TRBV5-5 and TRBJ2-6; perhaps TRBD1 as D (6 bases). The CDR3 spans 16 residues. Germline loops: CDR1 SGHKS, CDR2 YYEKEE (reference sequence). Trimming took off 4 bases at V and 2 bases at J, with 13 bases between the two ends. The CDR3 spells CASSVSRTAGANVLTF. As DNA, the CDR3 is TGTGCCAGCAGCGTATCCCGGACAGCTGGGGCCAACGTCCTGACTTTC.

This clonotype has only a few counts. The chain carries TRBV5-1 and TRBJ2-7; a weak D match, TRBD1 (5 bases). CDR1 and CDR2 (germline): SGHRS, YFSETQ. V lost 0 bases to trimming and J lost 6 bases, with 13 bases between them. This CDR3 is 14 amino acids long. CDR3 nucleotide sequence: TGCGCCAGCAGCTTGGAAGGGGCGGAATCCGAGCAGTACTTC. It yields the protein CASSLEGAESEQYF.

This clonotype was found a few times. This chain connects TRBV24-1 to TRBJ2-1, with D perhaps TRBD2 (5 bases). V lost 3 bases to trimming and J lost 7 bases, with 18 bases between them. The CDR3 is made up of 16 amino acids. The germline V gene encodes CDR1 KGHDR and CDR2 SFDVKD. For the CDR3, the DNA is TGTGCCACCAGTGATGGACCCGGGATCACGGGGAATGAGCAGTTCTTC. Encoded protein: CATSDGPGITGNEQFF.